This T cell receptor beta chain was retrieved from a study of early T cells in non-severe SARS-CoV-2 infection. V gave up 3 bases and J gave up 0 bases, with 6 bases separating them. CDR1 and CDR2 from the germline V gene are KGHSH and LQKENI. This CDR3 contains 13 residues. One entry per CDR3 protein results from TCRdb running MiXCR on the 5' RACE reads. The repertoire has fewer than 110,000 distinct CDR3 sequences, over 8.5% of them found once; the top ten carry under 9%. This clonotype was counted many times. Sequenced: whole blood. This receptor was obtained from an adult who was a healthcare worker with PCR-confirmed SARS-CoV-2 infection or an uninfected control (not recorded which). The chain employs TRBV18 and TRBJ2-7; no firm D call. Written as DNA, the CDR3 is TGTGCCAGCTCACCGACCTCCTCCTACGAGCAGTACTTC. Its protein product is CASSPTSSYEQYF.